Below are 7 T cell receptor beta chains sequenced from a single sample in a study of blood T cell repertoires in COVID-19. Data came from immunoSEQ multiplex PCR; TCRdb stores just in-frame clones and leaves some out. The sample has about 88,000 clones, 70% to 90% seen once. Specimen: peripheral blood. The receptors stem from a woman aged 60-75 years with COVID-19, enrolled during active disease.

The chain employs TRBV18 and TRBJ2-5, with 9 bases lining up with TRBD2. Germline CDR1 reads KGHSH; CDR2 reads LQKENI. The CDR3 spans 18 residues. With 3 bases clipped from V and 1 base from J, the junction kept 12 bases outside the gene matches. The CDR3 here is CASSPFSPFSGGQETQYF. CDR3 bases: TGTGCCAGCTCACCTTTCAGCCCCTTTAGCGGGGGCCAAGAGACCCAGTACTTC.

The CDR3 bases are TGCGCCAGCAGCCGCGACAGGGGCACTGAAGCTTTCTTT. This sequence encodes CASSRDRGTEAFF. This chain links TRBV4-1 with TRBJ1-1, with 8 bases that match TRBD1. Germline V gene lookup returns CDR1 MGHRA and CDR2 YSYEKL. J was trimmed by 4 bases and V by 4 bases; bases with no gene match: 2. The CDR3 consists of 13 residues.

V gene TRBV7-6 combines with J gene TRBJ1-1; possible D gene TRBD1, 5 bases. The CDR3 contains 13 residues. V dropped 5 bases and J dropped 0 bases, with 7 bases sitting between them. CDR1 and CDR2 from the germline V gene are SGHVS and FNYEAQ. The CDR3 DNA reads as TGTGCCAGCAGCAGGGGCTTGAACACTGAAGCTTTCTTT. Translation gives CASSRGLNTEAFF. Looking up the rest from reference TRBV7-6 and TRBJ1-1 gives the full variable domain: GAGVSQSPRYKVTKRGQDVALRCDPISGHVSLYWYRQALGQGPEFLTYFNYEAQQDKSGLPNDRFSAERPEGSISTLTIQRTEQRDSAMYRCASSRGLNTEAFFGQGTRLTVV.

The rearrangement joins TRBV10-3 to TRBJ1-2, with TRBD1 matching over 7 bases. CDR3 length equals 13 residues. The trim removed 7 bases at V and 2 bases at J, leaving 4 bases unmatched. Per germline, CDR1 ENHRY and CDR2 SYGVKD. The CDR3 here is CAITWGQNYGYTF. The CDR3 nucleotides are TGTGCCATCACCTGGGGACAGAACTATGGCTACACCTTC.

The chain uses TRBV30 and TRBJ1-4; D is undetermined. V was trimmed by 0 bases and J by 11 bases, leaving 16 bases between them. Germline-derived CDR1 and CDR2 are GTSNPN and SVGIG (reference sequence). The CDR3 has 14 residues. CDR3 loop: CAWSVLTITSKLFF. CDR3 bases: TGTGCCTGGAGTGTACTAACTATTACGTCCAAACTGTTTTTT.

In this sample, this clone turned up once. The rearrangement links TRBV9 to TRBJ1-4; unclear D gene. Trimming removed 4 bases from V and 0 bases from J, with 10 bases in between. CDR3 length: 15 residues. Germline V gives CDR1 SGDLS, CDR2 YYNGEE. The CDR3 DNA reads as TGTGCCAGCAGCTCACAGCCCTCAACTAATGAAAAACTGTTTTTT. Protein: CASSSQPSTNEKLFF.

The V call is TRBV18, the J call TRBJ2-4, with D unclear. V shed 3 bases and J shed 4 bases, with 7 bases lying between them. Germline-derived CDR1 and CDR2 are KGHSH and LQKENI. CDR3 length: 13 residues. CDR3 loop: CASSPPGKNIQYF. Here the CDR3 DNA reads TGTGCCAGCTCACCGCCCGGGAAAAACATTCAGTACTTC. The whole variable domain, remainder taken from reference TRBV18 and TRBJ2-4, is NAGVMQNPRHLVRRRGQEARLRCSPMKGHSHVYWYRQLPEEGLKFMVYLQKENIIDESGMPKERFSAEFPKEGPSILRIQQVVRGDSAAYFCASSPPGKNIQYFGAGTRLSVL.